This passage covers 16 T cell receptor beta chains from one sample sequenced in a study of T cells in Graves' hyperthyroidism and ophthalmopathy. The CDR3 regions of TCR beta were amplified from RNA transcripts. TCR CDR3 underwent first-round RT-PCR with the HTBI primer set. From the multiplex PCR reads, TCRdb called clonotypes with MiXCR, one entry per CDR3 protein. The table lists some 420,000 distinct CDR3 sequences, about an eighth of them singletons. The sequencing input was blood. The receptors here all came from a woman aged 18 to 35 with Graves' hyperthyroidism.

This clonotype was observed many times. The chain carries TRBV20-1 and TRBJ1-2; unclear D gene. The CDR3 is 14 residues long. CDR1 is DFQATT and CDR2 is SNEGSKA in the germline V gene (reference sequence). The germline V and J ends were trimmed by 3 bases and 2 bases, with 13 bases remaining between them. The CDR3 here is CSARNSRENYGYTF. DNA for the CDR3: TGCAGTGCTAGGAACTCACGAGAGAACTATGGCTACACCTTC.

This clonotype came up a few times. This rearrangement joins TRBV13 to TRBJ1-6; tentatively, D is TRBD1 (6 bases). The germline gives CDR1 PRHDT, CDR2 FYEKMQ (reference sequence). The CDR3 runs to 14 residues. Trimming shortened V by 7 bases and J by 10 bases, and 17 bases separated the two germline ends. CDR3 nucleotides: TGTGCCAGCACCGGGGCCGGGGGCGTCTCACCCCTCCACTTT. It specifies CASTGAGGVSPLHF. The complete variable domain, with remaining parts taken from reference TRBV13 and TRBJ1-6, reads AAGVIQSPRHLIKEKRETATLKCYPIPRHDTVYWYQQGPGQDPQFLISFYEKMQSDKGSIPDRFSAQQFSDYHSELNMSSLELGDSALYFCASTGAGGVSPLHFGNGTRLTVT.

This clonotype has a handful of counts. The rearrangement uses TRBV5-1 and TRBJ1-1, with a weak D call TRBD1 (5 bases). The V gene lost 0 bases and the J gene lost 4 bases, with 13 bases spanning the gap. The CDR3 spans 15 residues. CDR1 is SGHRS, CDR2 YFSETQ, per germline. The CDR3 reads CASSLGTTGGTEAFF. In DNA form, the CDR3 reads TGCGCCAGCAGCTTGGGGACAACAGGAGGCACTGAAGCTTTCTTT.

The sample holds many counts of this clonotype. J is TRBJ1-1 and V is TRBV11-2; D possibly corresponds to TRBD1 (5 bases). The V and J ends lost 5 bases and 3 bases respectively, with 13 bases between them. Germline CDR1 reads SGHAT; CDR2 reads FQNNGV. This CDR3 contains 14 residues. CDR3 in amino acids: CASSDTGAHTEAFF. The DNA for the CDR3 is TGTGCCAGCAGCGATACCGGGGCACACACTGAAGCTTTCTTT.

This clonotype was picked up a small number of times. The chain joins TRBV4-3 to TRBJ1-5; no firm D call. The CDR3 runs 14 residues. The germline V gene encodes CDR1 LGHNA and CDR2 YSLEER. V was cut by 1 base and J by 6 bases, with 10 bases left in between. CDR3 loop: CASSQGPGVQPQHF. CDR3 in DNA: TGCGCCAGCAGCCAAGGCCCCGGGGTTCAGCCCCAGCATTTT.

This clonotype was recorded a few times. CDR3 in amino acids: CAWRLDRGRPGEKLFF. CDR3 in DNA: TGTGCCTGGAGGTTGGACAGGGGGCGCCCGGGCGAAAAACTGTTTTTT. The chain links TRBV30 to TRBJ1-4, with 11 bases that match TRBD1. This CDR3 is 16 amino acids long. The germline V gene has CDR1 GTSNPN and CDR2 SVGIG (reference sequence). Trimming took 3 bases from V and 8 from J; bases not matched to a gene: 11.

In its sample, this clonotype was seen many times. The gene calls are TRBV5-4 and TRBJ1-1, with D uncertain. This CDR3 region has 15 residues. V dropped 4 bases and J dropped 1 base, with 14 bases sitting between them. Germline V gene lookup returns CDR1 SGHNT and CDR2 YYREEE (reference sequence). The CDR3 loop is CASSQGPQANTEAFF. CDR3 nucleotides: TGTGCCAGCAGCCAAGGACCGCAGGCGAACACTGAAGCTTTCTTT.

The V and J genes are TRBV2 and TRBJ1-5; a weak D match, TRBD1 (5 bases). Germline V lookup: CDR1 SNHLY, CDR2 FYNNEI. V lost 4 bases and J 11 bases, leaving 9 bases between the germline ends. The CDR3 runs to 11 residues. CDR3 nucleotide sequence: TGTGCCAGCAGTGGGGGCTGGGCCCAGCATTTT. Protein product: CASSGGWAQHF.

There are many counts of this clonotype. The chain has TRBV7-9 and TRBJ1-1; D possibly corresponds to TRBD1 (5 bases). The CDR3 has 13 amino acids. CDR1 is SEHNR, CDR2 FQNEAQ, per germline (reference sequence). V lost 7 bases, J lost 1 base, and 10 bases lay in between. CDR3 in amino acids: CASTRQTNTEAFF. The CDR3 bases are TGTGCCAGCACTAGACAGACGAACACTGAAGCTTTCTTT.

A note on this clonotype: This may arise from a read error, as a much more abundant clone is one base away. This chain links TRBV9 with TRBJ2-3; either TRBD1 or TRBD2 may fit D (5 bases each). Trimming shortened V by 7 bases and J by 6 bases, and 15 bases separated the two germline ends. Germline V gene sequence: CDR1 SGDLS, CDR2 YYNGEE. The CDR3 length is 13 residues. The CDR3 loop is CASGASRDDTQYF. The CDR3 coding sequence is TGTGCCAGCGGGGCTAGCAGGGATGATACGCAGTATTTT.

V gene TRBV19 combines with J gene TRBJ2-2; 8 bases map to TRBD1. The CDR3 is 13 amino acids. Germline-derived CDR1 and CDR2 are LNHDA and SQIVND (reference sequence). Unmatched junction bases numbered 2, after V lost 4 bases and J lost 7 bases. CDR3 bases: TGTGCCAGTAGTAGACAGGGGTTCGGGGAGCTGTTTTTT. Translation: CASSRQGFGELFF.

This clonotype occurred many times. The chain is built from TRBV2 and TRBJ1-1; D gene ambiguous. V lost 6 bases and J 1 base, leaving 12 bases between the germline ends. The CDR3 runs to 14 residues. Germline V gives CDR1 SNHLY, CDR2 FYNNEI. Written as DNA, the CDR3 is TGTGCCAGCAGCCAGTCCATTTCGAACACTGAAGCTTTCTTT. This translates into CASSQSISNTEAFF. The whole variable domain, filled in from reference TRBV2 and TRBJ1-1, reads EPEVTQTPSHQVTQMGQEVILRCVPISNHLYFYWYRQILGQKVEFLVSFYNNEISEKSEIFDDQFSVERPDGSNFTLKIRSTKLEDSAMYFCASSQSISNTEAFFGQGTRLTVV.

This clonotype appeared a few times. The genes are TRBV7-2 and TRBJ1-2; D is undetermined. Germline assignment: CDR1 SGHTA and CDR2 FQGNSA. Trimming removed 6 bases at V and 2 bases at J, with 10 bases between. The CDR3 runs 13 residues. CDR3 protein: CASRQTRNYGYTF. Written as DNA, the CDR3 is TGTGCCAGCAGACAAACACGGAACTATGGCTACACCTTC.

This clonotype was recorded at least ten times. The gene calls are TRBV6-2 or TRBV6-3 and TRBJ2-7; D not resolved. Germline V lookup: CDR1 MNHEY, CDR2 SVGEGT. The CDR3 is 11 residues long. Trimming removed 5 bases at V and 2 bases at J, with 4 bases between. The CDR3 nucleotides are TGTGCCAGCAGTAAGGCCTACGAGCAGTACTTC. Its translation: CASSKAYEQYF.

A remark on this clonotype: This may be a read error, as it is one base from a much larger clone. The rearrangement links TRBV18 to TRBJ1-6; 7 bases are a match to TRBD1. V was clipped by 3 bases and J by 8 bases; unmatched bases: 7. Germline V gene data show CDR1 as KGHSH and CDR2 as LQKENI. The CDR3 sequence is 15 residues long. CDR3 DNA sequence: TGTGCCAGCTCACCGGACAGGACTTTGGATTCACCCCTCCACTTT. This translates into CASSPDRTLDSPLHF.

The DNA for the CDR3 is TGCAGTGCTAGAGTCCGGGACGGAAACTACGAGCAGTACTTC. Translating it yields CSARVRDGNYEQYF. The genes are TRBV20-1 and TRBJ2-7; D possibly uses TRBD1 or TRBD2 (5 bases each). Trimming took 1 base from V and 3 from J, leaving 13 bases between them. The CDR3 covers 14 residues. Germline V gene lookup returns CDR1 DFQATT and CDR2 SNEGSKA (reference sequence).